Given below is one TCR beta chain in context. The target antigen is unknown. This table comes from immunoSEQ multiplex PCR, and its TCRdb copy is limited to in-frame clones, with some not included. This sample carries 30,000 to 45,000 clones, approximately 84% of them seen once, and the ten largest clones take roughly 1.7%. The germline V gene has CDR1 MNHNY and CDR2 SVGAGI (reference sequence). The CDR3 consists of 13 residues. V was shortened by 5 bases and J by 3 bases, with 11 bases between the two germline ends. These data come from a study of monozygotic twins with cystic fibrosis. Findings and caveats of the study: In this small cohort, shared CDR3 numbers showed no association with age, concordance or disease severity. J usage was most co-twin-similar in 8 of 16 pairs, V in 13. Clonality was generally low (median roughly 0.01), higher in the most severe patients.

V and J are TRBV6-6 and TRBJ2-7; D call uncertain. The sequenced sample consisted of blood. This TCR was recovered from a girl aged 2-15 years with cystic fibrosis. The CDR3 sequence is CASSAVSGYEQYF. The CDR3 bases are TGTGCCAGCAGTGCCGTCTCAGGCTACGAGCAGTACTTC.